Shown below are 20 T cell receptor beta chains from a single sample sequenced in a study of blood T cells in healthy people across ages. A second roughly 6 to 12 cycle PCR used barcoded and J-beta primers. From the 5' RACE reads, TCRdb called clonotypes with MiXCR, one entry per CDR3 protein. The profile shows under 1,000,000 distinct CDR3 sequences, around 36% of them singletons. The specimen sequenced was blood. The receptors shown here come from a young man in good health.

About this clonotype itself: It may be a read error: a sequence one base away is much more abundant. The chain uses TRBV7-2 and TRBJ1-2, with unresolved D. Germline values: CDR1 SGHTA, CDR2 FQGNSA. The CDR3 length is 14 residues. CDR3 DNA sequence: TGTGTCAGCAGCACGCCGGACCCCAACTATGGCTACACCTTC. This gives the protein CVSSTPDPNYGYTF.

This clonotype was detected only once. The chain has TRBV2 and TRBJ1-1; D perhaps matches TRBD1 (6 bases). The CDR3 is made up of 16 amino acids. Germline CDR1 and CDR2: SNHLY and FYNNEI. The ends were cut back, 5 bases at V and 1 base at J, with 17 bases in the middle. The CDR3 sequence: CASSSTGRGRNTEAFF. Here the CDR3 DNA reads TGTGCCAGCAGTTCCACAGGGAGGGGACGGAACACTGAAGCTTTCTTT.

The J gene is TRBJ2-1, the V gene TRBV20-1; 9 positions match TRBD1. This CDR3 region has 13 residues. Germline CDR1 reads DFQATT; CDR2 reads SNEGSKA (reference sequence). Trimming at V came to 6 bases and at J to 10 bases, leaving 10 bases not matched to a gene. The CDR3 region is CSAPRGQGGEQFF. In DNA, the CDR3 is TGCAGTGCCCCGCGGGGACAGGGAGGAGAGCAGTTCTTC.

This clonotype was counted a few times. The chain couples TRBV7-2 to TRBJ2-1; D is unresolved. Trimming shortened V by 3 bases and J by 13 bases, and 22 bases separated the two germline ends. The CDR3 consists of 15 residues. CDR1 is SGHTA, CDR2 FQGNSA, per germline. The CDR3 loop reads CASSFAAEIQETQFF. The DNA for the CDR3 is TGTGCCAGCAGCTTCGCGGCAGAGATTCAGGAGACCCAGTTCTTC.

In its sample, this clonotype was seen many times. The gene calls are TRBV5-1 and TRBJ2-3; D tentatively fits TRBD1 or TRBD2 (5 bases each). Germline CDR1 and CDR2: SGHRS and YFSETQ. Trimming left V 2 bases short and J 2 bases short, with 12 bases between. CDR3 length: 15 residues. CDR3 sequence reads: CASSFSSGTTDTQYF. The CDR3 coding sequence is TGCGCCAGCAGCTTTTCCTCAGGGACCACAGATACGCAGTATTTT.

The chain carries TRBV9 and TRBJ2-1, with 7 bases matching TRBD1. The closer fit of TRBJ2-7 to the DNA end suggests the J call may be wrong. The CDR3 loop spans 16 amino acids. Germline-derived CDR1 and CDR2 are SGDLS and YYNGEE. The CDR3 here is CASSFQGDPSYNEQYF. In DNA form, the CDR3 reads TGTGCCAGCAGCTTTCAGGGGGATCCGTCATACAATGAGCAGTACTTC.

This chain joins TRBV12-3 or TRBV12-4 and TRBJ1-6; D unresolved. The V and J ends lost 6 bases and 8 bases respectively, with 14 bases between them. The CDR3 has 14 residues. The CDR3, as DNA: TGTGCCAGCAGGCCTACGGGTTCTTATTCACCCCTCCACTTT. It encodes CASRPTGSYSPLHF.

This clonotype was seen ten or more times. The V call is TRBV2, the J call TRBJ2-7; maybe TRBD1 (5 bases). V lost 3 bases and J lost 3, with 9 bases in between. The CDR3 runs 13 residues. Germline values: CDR1 SNHLY, CDR2 FYNNEI. The DNA of the CDR3 is TGTGCCAGCAGTGATACAGGCATCTACGAGCAGTACTTC. Its translation is CASSDTGIYEQYF.

The genes are TRBV21-1 and TRBJ2-1; TRBD1 was called by the table and not checked on the DNA. TRBV21-1 is a known pseudogene. The CDR3 contains 21 residues. The CDR3 nucleotides read TGTGCCAGCACCAATGTCCCGGGTCCCCTAGCGACCGCGAGCTCCTACAATGAGCAGTTCTTC. Amino acid sequence: CASTNVPGPLATASSYNEQFF.

CDR3 region: CASSFDRGSEAFF. CDR3 coding DNA: TGTGCCAGCAGTTTCGACCGGGGGTCTGAAGCTTTCTTT. The V call is TRBV12-3 or TRBV12-4, the J call TRBJ1-1; TRBD1 is a possible D gene (5 bases). This CDR3 has 13 residues. With 3 bases removed from V and 6 bases from J, the gap between germline ends came to 11 bases.

J is TRBJ2-7 and V is TRBV6-2 or TRBV6-3, with D unresolved. This CDR3 is built from 14 residues. Trimming took off 2 bases at V and 3 bases at J, with 11 bases between the two ends. Germline assignment: CDR1 MNHEY and CDR2 SVGEGT. This CDR3 reads CASSYPGLDYEQYF. CDR3 DNA sequence: TGTGCCAGCAGTTACCCTGGATTGGACTACGAGCAGTACTTC.

This clonotype was found many times. The gene calls are TRBV12-3 or TRBV12-4 and TRBJ2-5; TRBD2 might be the D (5 bases). The ends were cut back, 6 bases at V and 2 bases at J, with 13 bases in the middle. The CDR3 covers 14 residues. CDR3 residues: CASSSTGLQETQYF. CDR3 nucleotide sequence: TGTGCCAGCAGCTCGACTGGACTTCAAGAGACCCAGTACTTC.

This clonotype appeared a few times. The V gene is TRBV29-1, the J gene TRBJ1-5; maybe TRBD1 (5 bases). This CDR3 contains 16 residues. Between the trimmed V and J ends, which lost 4 bases and 6 bases, there was a span of 22 bases. The V gene's germline CDR1 is SQVTM and CDR2 ANQGSEA. The CDR3 protein is CSVVGTGRGFIQPQHF. CDR3 coding DNA: TGCAGCGTTGTAGGGACGGGTCGGGGGTTCATTCAGCCCCAGCATTTT.

This clonotype came up once. The chain recombines TRBV5-5 with TRBJ1-4; possible D gene TRBD1, 6 bases. CDR1 and CDR2 (germline): SGHKS, YYEKEE (reference sequence). V lost 4 bases and J 5 bases, leaving 15 bases between the germline ends. This CDR3 is 15 amino acids long. The CDR3 is CASSREPGTNEKLFF. Here the CDR3 DNA reads TGTGCCAGCAGCCGCGAGCCAGGGACAAATGAAAAACTGTTTTTT.

Details on this clonotype: An end of the junction does not agree with germline; a read error may underlie this. The chain recombines TRBV10-3 with TRBJ2-1; 9 bases fit TRBD1. CDR3 length: 15 residues. Germline CDR1 reads ENHRY; CDR2 reads SYGVKD. The CDR3 DNA follows: TGTGTCATCCGGGACAGGGTACGACCGTCCTACGAGCAGTTCTTC. It translates to CVIRDRVRPSYEQFF.

The J gene is TRBJ1-4, the V gene TRBV30; D is possibly TRBD1 (5 bases). In germline, CDR1 is GTSNPN, CDR2 SVGIG (reference sequence). The CDR3 sequence is 13 residues long. Trimming shortened V by 3 bases and J by 8 bases, and 13 bases separated the two germline ends. The CDR3 DNA follows: TGTGCCTGGAGGGGGGGTCACGTAGAAAAACTGTTTTTT. Translation: CAWRGGHVEKLFF.

This sequence joins TRBV4-3 and TRBJ2-1; the D gene is possibly TRBD2 (6 bases). Germline V gene data show CDR1 as LGHNA and CDR2 as YSLEER. V dropped 0 bases and J dropped 13 bases, with 16 bases sitting between them. The CDR3 spans 14 residues. In DNA, the CDR3 is TGCGCCAGCAGCCAAGACAGGGTTCGGGAGACCCAGTTCTTC. Translated, it gives CASSQDRVRETQFF.

This clonotype was observed a few times. The chain combines TRBV5-1 with TRBJ2-7; no clear D gene. The CDR3 is made up of 13 amino acids. Germline V lookup: CDR1 SGHRS, CDR2 YFSETQ. Trimming removed 7 bases at V and 1 base at J, with 12 bases between. The CDR3 region is CASREDLSYEQYF. DNA for the CDR3: TGCGCCAGCCGAGAGGACCTTTCCTACGAGCAGTACTTC.

The rearrangement links TRBV12-3 or TRBV12-4 to TRBJ2-2; D may be TRBD2 (5 bases). With 4 bases removed from V and 4 bases from J, the gap between germline ends came to 13 bases. The CDR3 contains 15 residues. The CDR3 sequence: CASSSRPRGTGELFF. The DNA of the CDR3 is TGTGCCAGCAGTTCGCGTCCTCGGGGCACCGGGGAGCTGTTTTTT.

This clonotype was counted ten times or more. The J gene is TRBJ1-2, the V gene TRBV4-1; the match to TRBD1 covers 7 bases. Per the germline V gene, CDR1 is MGHRA and CDR2 is YSYEKL. V lost 0 bases and J lost 2; bases outside the gene matches: 3. This CDR3 region has 15 residues. The CDR3 protein is CASSQDDRENYGYTF. The CDR3 DNA sequence: TGCGCCAGCAGCCAAGATGACAGGGAGAACTATGGCTACACCTTC.